Below are 21 T cell receptor beta chains sequenced from a single sample in a study of T-cell reconstitution after alpha-beta-depleted transplantation in children. Construction of the TCRbeta library involved unique molecular identifiers. A single record per CDR3 protein comes from TCRdb applying MiXCR to the PCR reads. The sample yields roughly 500,000 distinct CDR3 sequences, about 31% seen once. Sequencing used PBMCs from the stem cell graft donor, obtained from the stem cell graft. The receptor source for this set is a human donor who donated a stem cell graft to a child with aplastic anemia.

This clonotype was observed at least ten times. The rearrangement links TRBV12-3 or TRBV12-4 to TRBJ1-5, with D possibly being TRBD1 (5 bases). The CDR3 has 14 residues. Trimming shortened V by 3 bases and J by 3 bases, and 9 bases separated the two germline ends. The CDR3 spells CASSFSGSNQPQHF. The CDR3 DNA reads as TGTGCCAGCAGTTTCTCAGGGTCCAATCAGCCCCAGCATTTT.

CDR3 bases: TGTGCCAGCAGCAAAAGACATGCGAACACCGGGGAGCTGTTTTTT. This encodes CASSKRHANTGELFF. The V call is TRBV7-2, the J call TRBJ2-2; no definite D call. Germline V gene lookup returns CDR1 SGHTA and CDR2 FQGNSA. CDR3 length equals 15 residues. V was cut by 5 bases and J by 0 bases, with 10 bases left in between.

The chain has TRBV5-1 and TRBJ2-3; 9 nucleotides match TRBD2. The CDR3 spans 16 residues. The V segment lost 4 bases and the J segment 5 bases; nucleotides outside the gene matches: 11. Per the germline V gene, CDR1 is SGHRS and CDR2 is YFSETQ. CDR3 sequence: CASSLSLAGRGDTQYF. DNA for the CDR3: TGCGCCAGCAGCCTTTCCCTAGCGGGACGTGGAGATACGCAGTATTTT.

The chain combines TRBV4-3 with TRBJ2-7; 9 bases are shared with TRBD2. With 1 base clipped from V and 1 base from J, the junction kept 2 bases outside the gene matches. CDR3 size: 15 residues. CDR1 and CDR2 from the germline V gene are LGHNA and YSLEER. For the CDR3, the DNA is TGCGCCAGCAGCCAAGGGACTAGCGAATCCTACGAGCAGTACTTC. It translates to CASSQGTSESYEQYF.

CDR3 in DNA: TGTGCCAGCAGCTTAGCGAGGCTTCGGACCGGGGAGCTGTTTTTT. Translating it yields CASSLARLRTGELFF. The chain has TRBV7-2 and TRBJ2-2; D unresolved. The CDR3 totals 15 residues. Germline loops: CDR1 SGHTA, CDR2 FQGNSA. V was clipped by 0 bases and J by 5 bases, with 10 bases between them.

This clonotype appeared a few times. The CDR3 nucleotides read TGTGCCAGCAGTCGTGGACAGGGGACCACAGATACGCAGTATTTT. It encodes CASSRGQGTTDTQYF. The V and J genes are TRBV12-3 or TRBV12-4 and TRBJ2-3; 9 bases match TRBD1. This CDR3 has 15 residues. The trim removed 5 bases at V and 2 bases at J, leaving 5 bases unmatched.

In this sample, this clonotype turned up a few times. The rearrangement uses TRBV9 and TRBJ1-6; no clear D gene. The CDR3 contains 11 residues. Germline values: CDR1 SGDLS, CDR2 YYNGEE. Trimming took 4 bases from V and 13 from J, leaving 9 bases between them. CDR3 DNA: TGTGCCAGCAGCAGCAACGGCCCCCTCCACTTT. It codes for CASSSNGPLHF.

With regard to this clonotype: At one of its ends the junction is not consistent with the germline gene, which may arise from a read error. CDR3 DNA sequence: TGTGCCGGCAGCCCTCGGGGACTAGCCGGCGATGAGCAGTTCTTC. Encoded protein: CAGSPRGLAGDEQFF. The V gene is TRBV7-8, the J gene TRBJ2-1, with 9 bases aligning to TRBD2. Germline V CDR1 and CDR2: SGHVS, FQNEAQ. This CDR3 comprises 15 residues.

This clonotype has more than one count but fewer than ten. CDR3 loop: CASSELGGGRPKNIQYF. The DNA for the CDR3 is TGTGCCAGCAGTGAATTAGGTGGCGGGAGGCCGAAAAACATTCAGTACTTC. V and J are TRBV6-1 and TRBJ2-4; the match to TRBD2 covers 8 bases. The trim removed 2 bases at V and 4 bases at J, leaving 10 bases unmatched. This CDR3 is 17 amino acids long. CDR1 is MNHNS and CDR2 is SASEGT in the germline V gene.

This clonotype turned up a few times. The rearrangement joins TRBV29-1 to TRBJ1-5; 12 positions match TRBD1. The CDR3 consists of 17 residues. Germline V CDR1 and CDR2: SQVTM, ANQGSEA. J gave up 2 bases and V 7 bases, and 12 bases lay outside the gene matches. DNA of the CDR3: TGCAGCGCCAAAGGCGGGACAGGGGGCGCCGGCAATCAGCCCCAGCATTTT. It yields the protein CSAKGGTGGAGNQPQHF.

V is TRBV29-1 and J is TRBJ1-1; D is ambiguous. In germline, CDR1 is SQVTM, CDR2 ANQGSEA. The CDR3 extends over 12 amino acids. Trimming removed 8 bases from V and 7 bases from J, with 17 bases in between. The CDR3: CSTRTGSDEAFF. CDR3 sequence (DNA): TGCAGCACCAGGACTGGGAGTGATGAAGCTTTCTTT.

This chain connects TRBV6-2 or TRBV6-3 to TRBJ2-7, with TRBD2 matching 13 bases. Germline CDR1 MNHEY, CDR2 SVGEGT. The CDR3 runs 14 residues. V dropped 7 bases and J dropped 7; count of bases not matched to a gene: 7. CDR3 protein: CASTGLAGAGEQYV. CDR3 bases: TGTGCCAGCACCGGACTAGCGGGAGCGGGGGAGCAGTACGTC.

This rearrangement joins TRBV20-1 to TRBJ1-5, with D possibly TRBD1 on 6 matching bases. Deletions cut 3 bases from V and 8 bases from J, with 20 bases between. CDR1 and CDR2 from the germline V gene are DFQATT and SNEGSKA (reference sequence). The CDR3 length is 15 residues. The CDR3 nucleotides are TGCAGTGCTAGCGCTCAGAACGCAAAGGGGGAGCCCCAGCATTTT. Amino acids: CSASAQNAKGEPQHF.

The chain has TRBV6-5 and TRBJ1-2, with 10 nucleotides matching TRBD1. Germline V gene data show CDR1 as MNHEY and CDR2 as SVGAGI. V lost 2 bases to trimming and J lost 0 bases; unmatched junction nucleotides: 3. The CDR3 contains 16 residues. Here the CDR3 DNA reads TGTGCCAGCAGTTACGGGGACAGGGGTCCTAACTATGGCTACACCTTC. It yields the protein CASSYGDRGPNYGYTF.

This clonotype was detected a few times. The gene calls are TRBV12-3 or TRBV12-4 and TRBJ1-4, with 7 bases lining up with TRBD1. V shed 4 bases and J 5 bases; nucleotides not matched to a gene: 1. The CDR3 spans 13 residues. This CDR3 reads CASSSDRNEKLFF. CDR3 coding DNA: TGTGCCAGCAGTTCGGACAGGAATGAAAAACTGTTTTTT.

This chain uses TRBV11-2 with TRBJ2-1, with TRBD2 matching over 8 bases. After removal of 5 bases from V and 6 bases from J, the junction contained 12 bases not matched to a gene. The germline gives CDR1 SGHAT, CDR2 FQNNGV. The CDR3 has 16 amino acids. CDR3 sequence (DNA): TGTGCCAGCAGCCCCGACGATCGGGAGGGCCCCAATGAGCAGTTCTTC. Translation: CASSPDDREGPNEQFF.

The rearrangement joins TRBV11-2 to TRBJ2-1; TRBD1 matches at 10 bases. V was clipped by 5 bases and J by 15 bases; unmatched bases: 13. The CDR3 is 14 residues long. In germline, CDR1 is SGHAT, CDR2 FQNNGV. DNA for the CDR3: TGTGCCAGCAGCGAAACAACGGGACAGGGGACGCGGTTCTTC. Residues: CASSETTGQGTRFF.

The rearrangement links TRBV7-2 to TRBJ2-1; D is perhaps TRBD2 (7 bases). Germline V lookup: CDR1 SGHTA, CDR2 FQGNSA. The CDR3 sequence is 15 residues long. The V and J ends lost 7 bases and 10 bases respectively, with 23 bases between them. CDR3 amino acids: CASTAGGGRRGEQFF. In DNA form, the CDR3 reads TGTGCCAGCACCGCAGGCGGGGGCCGTCGGGGGGAGCAGTTCTTC.

This rearrangement joins TRBV7-2 to TRBJ2-3; TRBD1 matches at 10 bases. The V segment lost 4 bases and the J segment 5 bases; nucleotides outside the gene matches: 12. Germline V lookup: CDR1 SGHTA, CDR2 FQGNSA. The CDR3 covers 17 residues. In DNA, the CDR3 is TGTGCCAGCAGCTATCTCACGACAGGGGGCTCTGGAGATACGCAGTATTTT. The encoded protein is CASSYLTTGGSGDTQYF.

The rearrangement links TRBV18 to TRBJ1-3; D might be TRBD1 (5 bases). Per the germline V gene, CDR1 is KGHSH and CDR2 is LQKENI. The CDR3 is 18 amino acids. V lost 5 bases and J lost 4, with 24 bases in between. The CDR3, as DNA: TGTGCCAGCTCATCCTTAGTGGGGACCGATCTAGGAGGAAACACCATATATTTT. Translation: CASSSLVGTDLGGNTIYF.

This rearrangement joins TRBV12-3 or TRBV12-4 to TRBJ2-5, with D hard to call. There are 14 residues in the CDR3. V was cut by 3 bases and J by 4 bases, with 12 bases left in between. CDR3 nucleotides: TGTGCCAGCAGTTTCTCCACAGCTCTAGAGACCCAGTACTTC. This sequence encodes CASSFSTALETQYF.